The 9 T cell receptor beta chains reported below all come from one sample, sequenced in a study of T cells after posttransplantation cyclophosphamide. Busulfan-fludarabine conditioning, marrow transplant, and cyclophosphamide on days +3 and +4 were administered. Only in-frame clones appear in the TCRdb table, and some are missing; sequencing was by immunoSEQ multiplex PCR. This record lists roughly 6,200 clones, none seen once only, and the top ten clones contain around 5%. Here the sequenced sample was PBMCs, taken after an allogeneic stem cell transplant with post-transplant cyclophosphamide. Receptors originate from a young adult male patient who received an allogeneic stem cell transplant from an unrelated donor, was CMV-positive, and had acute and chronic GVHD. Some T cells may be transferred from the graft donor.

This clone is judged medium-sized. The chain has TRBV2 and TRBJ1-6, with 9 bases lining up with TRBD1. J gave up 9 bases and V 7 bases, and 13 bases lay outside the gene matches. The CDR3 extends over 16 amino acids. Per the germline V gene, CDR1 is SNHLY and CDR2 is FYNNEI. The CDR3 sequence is CASTAQGASSGSPLHF. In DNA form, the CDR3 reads TGTGCCAGCACCGCACAGGGGGCGAGTTCGGGTTCACCCCTCCACTTT.

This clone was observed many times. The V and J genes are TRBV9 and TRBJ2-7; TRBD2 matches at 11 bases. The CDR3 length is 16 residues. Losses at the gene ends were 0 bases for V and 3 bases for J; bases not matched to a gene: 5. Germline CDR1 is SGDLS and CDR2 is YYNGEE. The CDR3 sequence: CASSVGDTSGGYEQYF. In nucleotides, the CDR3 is TGTGCCAGCAGCGTAGGGGATACTAGCGGGGGCTACGAGCAGTACTTC.

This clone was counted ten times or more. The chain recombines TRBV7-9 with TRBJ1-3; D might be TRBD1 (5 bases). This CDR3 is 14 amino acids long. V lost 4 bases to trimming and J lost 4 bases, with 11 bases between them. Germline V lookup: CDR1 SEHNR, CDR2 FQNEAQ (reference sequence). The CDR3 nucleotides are TGTGCCAGCAGCTCCGGGCGGGGGGGAAACACCATATATTTT. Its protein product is CASSSGRGGNTIYF.

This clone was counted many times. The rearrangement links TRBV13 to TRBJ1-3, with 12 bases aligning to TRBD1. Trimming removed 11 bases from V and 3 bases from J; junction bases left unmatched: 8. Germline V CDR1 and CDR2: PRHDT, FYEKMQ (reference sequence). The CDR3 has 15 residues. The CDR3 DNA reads TGTGCCTGTCGGGACAGGGGGCTTTTTGGAAACACCATATATTTT. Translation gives CACRDRGLFGNTIYF.

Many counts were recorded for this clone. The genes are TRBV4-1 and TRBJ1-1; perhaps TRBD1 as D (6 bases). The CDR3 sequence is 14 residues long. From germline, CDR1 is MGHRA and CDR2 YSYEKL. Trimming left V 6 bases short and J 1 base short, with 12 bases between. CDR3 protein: CASRGTLKNTEAFF. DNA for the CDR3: TGCGCCAGCAGAGGGACATTAAAGAACACTGAAGCTTTCTTT.

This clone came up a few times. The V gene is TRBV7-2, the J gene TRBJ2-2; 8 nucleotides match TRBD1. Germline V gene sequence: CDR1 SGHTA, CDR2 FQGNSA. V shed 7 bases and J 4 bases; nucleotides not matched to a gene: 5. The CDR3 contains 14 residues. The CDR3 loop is CASTGQGGTGELFF. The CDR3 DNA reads TGTGCCAGCACAGGACAGGGCGGCACCGGGGAGCTGTTTTTT. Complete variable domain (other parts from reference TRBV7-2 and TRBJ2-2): GAGVSQSPSNKVTEKGKDVELRCDPISGHTALYWYRQSLGQGLEFLIYFQGNSAPDKSGLPSDRFSAERTGGSVSTLTIQRTQQEDSAVYLCASTGQGGTGELFFGEGSRLTVL.

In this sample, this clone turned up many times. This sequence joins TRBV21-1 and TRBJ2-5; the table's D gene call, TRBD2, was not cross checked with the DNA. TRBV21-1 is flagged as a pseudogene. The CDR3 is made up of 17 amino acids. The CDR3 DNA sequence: TGTGCCAGCACCAGACGGGGGGGTCTGGGATACCAAGAGACCCAGTACTTC. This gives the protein CASTRRGGLGYQETQYF.

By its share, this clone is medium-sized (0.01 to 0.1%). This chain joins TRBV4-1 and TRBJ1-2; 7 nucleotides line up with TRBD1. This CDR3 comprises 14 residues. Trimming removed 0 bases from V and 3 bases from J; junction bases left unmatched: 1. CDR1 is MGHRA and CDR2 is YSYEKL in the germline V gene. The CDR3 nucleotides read TGCGCCAGCAGCCAAGAAACAGGGGACTATGGCTACACCTTC. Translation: CASSQETGDYGYTF.

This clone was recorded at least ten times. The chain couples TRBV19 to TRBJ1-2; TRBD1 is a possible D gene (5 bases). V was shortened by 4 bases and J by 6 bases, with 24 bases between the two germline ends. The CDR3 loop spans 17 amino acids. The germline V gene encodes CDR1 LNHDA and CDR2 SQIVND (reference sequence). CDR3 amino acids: CASSRGRLVRAGHGYTF. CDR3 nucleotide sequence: TGTGCCAGTAGTAGGGGCCGATTGGTCCGAGCAGGGCATGGCTACACCTTC.